The 16 T cell receptor beta chains given below trace back to one sample, sequenced in a study of T-cell memory formation after mild COVID-19. TCRdb processed the 5' RACE reads anew with MiXCR; each CDR3 protein has one entry. Of about 600,000 distinct CDR3 sequences detected, about a fifth appear once; the ten largest clones hold around 8.4%. The source material was PBMCs or a T cell subset sorted from them (not recorded which). The receptors originated from an adult woman who had mild COVID-19 (a few samples of this study predate the infection). Cell type and time point are not known.

The genes are TRBV5-1 and TRBJ2-5, with 8 nucleotides matching TRBD2. The CDR3 is made up of 17 amino acids. Germline values: CDR1 SGHRS, CDR2 YFSETQ. The V gene end was trimmed by 6 bases and the J gene end by 1 base; junction bases not matched to a gene: 14. CDR3 coding DNA: TGCGCCAGCAACCCCCTCGGAGGGCGGGGGGTCCAAGAGACCCAGTACTTC. This gives the protein CASNPLGGRGVQETQYF.

The chain has TRBV7-6 and TRBJ2-7; D perhaps matches TRBD2 (5 bases). This CDR3 has 14 residues. The V end was cut by 0 bases, the J end by 5 bases, with 11 bases between. In germline, CDR1 is SGHVS, CDR2 FNYEAQ. As DNA, the CDR3 is TGTGCCAGCAGCTTAGCGGGAGTGAGCAACGAGCAGTACTTC. This translates into CASSLAGVSNEQYF.

This clonotype has a handful of counts. The rearrangement links TRBV5-1 to TRBJ2-1; no reliable D call. The CDR3 runs to 15 residues. V was shortened by 0 bases and J by 2 bases, with 9 bases between the two germline ends. Germline V gene sequence: CDR1 SGHRS, CDR2 YFSETQ. The CDR3 protein is CASSLAPKAYNEQFF. As DNA, the CDR3 is TGCGCCAGCAGCTTGGCCCCAAAAGCCTACAATGAGCAGTTCTTC.

This clonotype turned up a few times. The chain recombines TRBV27 with TRBJ2-1, with 9 bases that match TRBD2. CDR1 MNHEY and CDR2 SMNVEV come from the germline V gene (reference sequence). The length of the CDR3 is 16 residues. With V trimmed by 5 bases and J by 5 bases, 10 bases remained unmatched. CDR3 amino acids: CASSSLLAGQDNEQFF. The CDR3 nucleotides read TGTGCCAGCAGTAGCCTCCTAGCGGGACAAGACAATGAGCAGTTCTTC.

This sequence joins TRBV7-2 and TRBJ2-1; 11 positions match TRBD2. CDR1 and CDR2 from the germline V gene are SGHTA and FQGNSA. Trimming at V came to 6 bases and at J to 4 bases, leaving 5 bases not matched to a gene. The CDR3 loop spans 15 amino acids. In nucleotides, the CDR3 is TGTGCCAGCAGATACATAGCGGGAGGGTACAATGAGCAGTTCTTC. Encoded protein: CASRYIAGGYNEQFF.

The rearrangement joins TRBV19 to TRBJ2-3; a possible D gene is TRBD1 (5 bases). In germline, CDR1 is LNHDA, CDR2 SQIVND (reference sequence). The germline V and J ends were trimmed by 5 bases and 2 bases, with 14 bases remaining between them. CDR3 length: 15 residues. The CDR3 region has the DNA TGTGCCAGTAGTTCGCGCTACAGGAACACAGATACGCAGTATTTT. It encodes CASSSRYRNTDTQYF.

This clonotype has only a few counts. The chain links TRBV20-1 to TRBJ2-5, with 8 bases fitting TRBD1. V lost 6 bases, J lost 2 bases, and 11 bases stayed unmatched. Germline V gives CDR1 DFQATT, CDR2 SNEGSKA (reference sequence). The CDR3 contains 15 residues. CDR3 loop: CSAHRGTGNQETQYF. The CDR3 bases are TGCAGTGCCCACCGGGGGACAGGCAATCAAGAGACCCAGTACTTC.

The chain combines TRBV7-9 with TRBJ2-7, with D unclear. CDR3 length: 14 amino acids. The V and J ends lost 1 base and 5 bases respectively, with 12 bases between them. Germline V gives CDR1 SEHNR, CDR2 FQNEAQ (reference sequence). This CDR3 reads CASSLGSLSNEQYF. The CDR3 nucleotides are TGTGCCAGCAGCTTAGGCTCCCTATCTAACGAGCAGTACTTC. The full variable domain, completed using reference TRBV7-9 and TRBJ2-7, is DTGVSQNPRHKITKRGQNVTFRCDPISEHNRLYWYRQTLGQGPEFLTYFQNEAQLEKSRLLSDRFSAERPKGSFSTLEIQRTEQGDSAMYLCASSLGSLSNEQYFGPGTRLTVT.

This clonotype showed up just a few times. The CDR3 protein is CASRRQKNTGELFF. In DNA, the CDR3 is TGTGCCAGCAGGCGACAGAAGAACACCGGGGAGCTGTTTTTT. This chain uses TRBV7-9 with TRBJ2-2, with TRBD1 as a possible D gene (5 bases). V shed 6 bases and J shed 1 base, with 9 bases lying between them. The CDR3 has 14 residues. Germline CDR1 SEHNR, CDR2 FQNEAQ (reference sequence).

V gene TRBV20-1 combines with J gene TRBJ2-3; a weak D match, TRBD2 (6 bases). CDR1 and CDR2 (germline): DFQATT, SNEGSKA (reference sequence). Trimming took off 0 bases at V and 1 base at J, with 14 bases between the two ends. The CDR3 is 16 residues long. The CDR3 loop is CSARDPASVRTDTQYF. The CDR3 DNA is TGCAGTGCTAGAGATCCGGCTAGCGTTCGCACAGATACGCAGTATTTT.

V usage is TRBV19 and J usage is TRBJ2-6, with D uncertain. The V end was cut by 8 bases, the J end by 4 bases, with 18 bases between. CDR3 length: 16 amino acids. CDR1 and CDR2 (germline): LNHDA, SQIVND (reference sequence). The CDR3 spells CASQTMGPRGANVLTF. DNA for the CDR3: TGTGCCAGTCAAACGATGGGCCCCCGAGGGGCCAACGTCCTGACTTTC.

The chain couples TRBV25-1 to TRBJ2-1; 7 nucleotides line up with TRBD2. Trimming cost V 8 bases and J 7 bases; bases outside gene matches: 8. Germline loops: CDR1 MGHDK, CDR2 SYGVNS. There are 13 residues in the CDR3. The DNA for the CDR3 is TGTGCCAGCTGTAGGGAGGGCCAGAATGAGCAGTTCTTC. This sequence encodes CASCREGQNEQFF.

This clonotype has only a few counts. The rearrangement links TRBV20-1 to TRBJ1-5, with 10 nucleotides matching TRBD1. V trimming: 0 bases; J trimming: 1 base; junction bases outside the gene matches: 9. The CDR3 has 18 amino acids. Germline V gene data show CDR1 as DFQATT and CDR2 as SNEGSKA (reference sequence). CDR3 protein: CSARDSGQGVGSNQPQHF. CDR3 DNA: TGCAGTGCTAGAGATTCAGGACAGGGGGTAGGCAGCAATCAGCCCCAGCATTTT.

The V gene is TRBV12-3 or TRBV12-4, the J gene TRBJ2-1, with TRBD2 as a possible D gene (5 bases). V was pared by 5 bases and J by 4 bases, with 18 bases between. The CDR3 length is 16 residues. CDR3 bases: TGTGCCAGCAGTCCCATGGGTAGCGAAGGTTACAATGAGCAGTTCTTC. Translating gives CASSPMGSEGYNEQFF.

This chain's CDR3 is CASSPSLRPYNEQFF. The CDR3 DNA follows: TGTGCCAGCTCACCATCGTTGAGGCCTTACAATGAGCAGTTCTTC. The chain links TRBV18 to TRBJ2-1; D is ambiguous. The CDR3 is made up of 15 amino acids. V shed 2 bases and J shed 4 bases, with 12 bases lying between them. Looked up from germline, CDR1 is KGHSH and CDR2 is LQKENI. Based on the CDR3 plus reference TRBV18 and TRBJ2-1, the full variable domain is NAGVMQNPRHLVRRRGQEARLRCSPMKGHSHVYWYRQLPEEGLKFMVYLQKENIIDESGMPKERFSAEFPKEGPSILRIQQVVRGDSAAYFCASSPSLRPYNEQFFGPGTRLTVL.

Comments on this clonotype: One end of the junction does not line up with germline, which may come from a read error. This rearrangement joins TRBV11-2 to TRBJ2-5, with 8 bases fitting TRBD1. The CDR3 totals 18 residues. CDR1 SGHAT and CDR2 FQNNGV come from the germline V gene. The CDR3 coding sequence is TGTGGCAGCAGCTCTTGGCGGAGGACTCAGGGGGCGGAAGAGACCCAGTACTTC. Its translation: CGSSSWRRTQGAEETQYF.